The present TCR beta chain was sequenced within a study of cytomegalovirus exposure and HLA in healthy donors. Concerning this clone itself: What it binds is not known.

Findings and limits, study-wide: Sequencing depth roughly uniform across donors was assumed in presence/absence analyses. High sensitivity and specificity were reportedly achieved when the classifier diagnosed cytomegalovirus status. Looking again later, the authors saw that most CMV-associated TCR beta chains seemed HLA-restricted.

With 60 Vbeta and 13 Jbeta primers, the PCR was carried out. Produced via immunoSEQ multiplex PCR; TCRdb's table is partial and in-frame only. Seen here are around 53,000 clones, around 80% observed once, and the top ten hold 2.5% to 3%. Germline V gene sequence: CDR1 SQVTM, CDR2 ANQGSEA. V lost 2 bases and J 0 bases, leaving 10 bases between the germline ends. CDR3 length equals 14 residues. This TCR was sampled from a man over 45 in good health and CMV-seronegative. The chain carries TRBV29-1 and TRBJ1-2; no reliable D call. Sequenced: PBMCs. The CDR3 loop is CSVELTEPNYGYTF. The CDR3 coding sequence is TGCAGCGTTGAACTAACGGAGCCTAACTATGGCTACACCTTC.